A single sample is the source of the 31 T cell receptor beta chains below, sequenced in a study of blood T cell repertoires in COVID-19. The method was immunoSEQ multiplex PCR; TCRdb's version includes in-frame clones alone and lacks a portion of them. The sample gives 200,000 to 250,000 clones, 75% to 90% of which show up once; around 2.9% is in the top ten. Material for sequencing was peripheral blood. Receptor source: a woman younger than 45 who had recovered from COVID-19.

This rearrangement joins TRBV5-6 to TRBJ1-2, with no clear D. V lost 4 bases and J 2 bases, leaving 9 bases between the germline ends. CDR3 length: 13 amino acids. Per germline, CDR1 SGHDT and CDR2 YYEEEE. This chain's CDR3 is CASSPVTNYGYTF. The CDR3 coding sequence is TGTGCCAGCAGCCCTGTCACAAACTATGGCTACACCTTC.

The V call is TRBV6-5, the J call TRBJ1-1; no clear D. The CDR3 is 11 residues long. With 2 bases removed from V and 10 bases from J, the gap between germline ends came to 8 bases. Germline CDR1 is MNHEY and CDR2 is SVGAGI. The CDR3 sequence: CASSYREVAFF. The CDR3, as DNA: TGTGCCAGCAGTTACCGGGAGGTAGCTTTCTTT.

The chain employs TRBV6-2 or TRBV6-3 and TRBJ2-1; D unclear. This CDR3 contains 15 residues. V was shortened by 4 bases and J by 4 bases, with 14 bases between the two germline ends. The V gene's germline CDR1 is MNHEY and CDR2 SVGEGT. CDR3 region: CASSSPPVVYNEQFF. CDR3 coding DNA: TGTGCCAGCAGTTCCCCCCCCGTCGTTTACAATGAGCAGTTCTTC.

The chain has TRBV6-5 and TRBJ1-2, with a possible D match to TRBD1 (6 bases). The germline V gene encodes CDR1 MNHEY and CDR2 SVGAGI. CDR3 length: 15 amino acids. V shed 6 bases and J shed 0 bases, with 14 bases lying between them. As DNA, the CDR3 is TGTGCCAGCAGAAAAGGGGCAGGGGCTAACTATGGCTACACCTTC. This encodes CASRKGAGANYGYTF.

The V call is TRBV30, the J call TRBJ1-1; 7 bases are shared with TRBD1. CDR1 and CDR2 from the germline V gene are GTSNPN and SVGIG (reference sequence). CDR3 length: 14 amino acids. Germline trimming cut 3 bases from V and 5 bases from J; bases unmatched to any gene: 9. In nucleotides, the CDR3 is TGTGCCTGGAGCCCGACAGGGTCGTGGACTGAAGCTTTCTTT. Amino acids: CAWSPTGSWTEAFF.

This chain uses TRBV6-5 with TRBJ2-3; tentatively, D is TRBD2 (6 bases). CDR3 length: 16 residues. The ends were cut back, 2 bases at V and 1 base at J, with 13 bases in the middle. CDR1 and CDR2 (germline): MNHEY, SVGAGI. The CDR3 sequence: CASSYGGAERTDTQYF. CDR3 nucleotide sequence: TGTGCCAGCAGTTACGGAGGGGCTGAACGCACAGATACGCAGTATTTT.

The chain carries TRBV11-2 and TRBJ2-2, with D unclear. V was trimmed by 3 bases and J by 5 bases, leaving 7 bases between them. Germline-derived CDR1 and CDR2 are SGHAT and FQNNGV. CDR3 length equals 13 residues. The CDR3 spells CASSFSRTGELFF. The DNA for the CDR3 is TGTGCCAGCAGCTTCTCTAGAACCGGGGAGCTGTTTTTT.

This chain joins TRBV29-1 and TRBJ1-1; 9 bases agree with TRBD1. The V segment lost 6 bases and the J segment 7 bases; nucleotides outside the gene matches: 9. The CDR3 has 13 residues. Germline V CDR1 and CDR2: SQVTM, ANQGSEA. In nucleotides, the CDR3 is TGCAGCGTCCAACCGGGACAGGGACTTGAAGCTTTCTTT. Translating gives CSVQPGQGLEAFF. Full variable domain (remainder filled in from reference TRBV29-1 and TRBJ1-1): SAVISQKPSRDICQRGTSLTIQCQVDSQVTMMFWYRQQPGQSLTLIATANQGSEATYESGFVIDKFPISRPNLTFSTLTVSNMSPEDSSIYLCSVQPGQGLEAFFGQGTRLTVV.

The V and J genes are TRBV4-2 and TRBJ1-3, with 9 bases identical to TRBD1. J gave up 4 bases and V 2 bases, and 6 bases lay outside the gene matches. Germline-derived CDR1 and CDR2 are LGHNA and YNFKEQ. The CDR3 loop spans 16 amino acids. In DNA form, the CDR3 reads TGTGCCAGCAGCCAATTCACAGGGGGCTACGGAAACACCATATATTTT. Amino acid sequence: CASSQFTGGYGNTIYF.

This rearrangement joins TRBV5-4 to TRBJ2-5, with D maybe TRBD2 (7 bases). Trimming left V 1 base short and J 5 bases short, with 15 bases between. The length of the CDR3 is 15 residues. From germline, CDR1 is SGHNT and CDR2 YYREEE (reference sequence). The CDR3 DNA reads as TGTGCCAGCAGCTTGTACTCGAAGGGGGGGGAGACCCAGTACTTC. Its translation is CASSLYSKGGETQYF.

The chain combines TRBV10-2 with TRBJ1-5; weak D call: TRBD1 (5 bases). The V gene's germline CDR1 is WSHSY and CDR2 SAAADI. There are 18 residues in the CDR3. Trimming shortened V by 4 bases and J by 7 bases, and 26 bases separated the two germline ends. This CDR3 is CASSGWGGTGLQNQPQHF. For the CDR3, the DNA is TGCGCCAGCAGTGGGTGGGGCGGGACCGGGTTACAGAACCAGCCCCAGCATTTT.

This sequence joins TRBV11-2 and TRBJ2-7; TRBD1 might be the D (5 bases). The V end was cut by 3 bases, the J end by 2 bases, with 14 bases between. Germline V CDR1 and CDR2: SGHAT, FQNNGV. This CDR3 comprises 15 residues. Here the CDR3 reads CASSFFTGETYEQYF. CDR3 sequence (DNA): TGTGCCAGCAGCTTTTTTACAGGAGAAACCTACGAGCAGTACTTC.

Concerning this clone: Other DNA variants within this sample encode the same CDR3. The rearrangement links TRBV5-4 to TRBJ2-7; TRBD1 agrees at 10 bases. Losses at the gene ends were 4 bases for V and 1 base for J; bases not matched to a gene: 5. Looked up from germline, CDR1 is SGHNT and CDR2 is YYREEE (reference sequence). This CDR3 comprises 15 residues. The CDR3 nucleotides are TGTGCCAGCAGCCTGCCGGGACAGGGGTCCTACGAGCAGTACTTC. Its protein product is CASSLPGQGSYEQYF.

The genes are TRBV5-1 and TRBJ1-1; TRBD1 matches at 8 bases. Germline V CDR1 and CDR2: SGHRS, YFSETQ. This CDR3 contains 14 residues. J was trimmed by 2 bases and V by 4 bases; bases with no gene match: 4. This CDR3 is CASSLTGGNTEAFF. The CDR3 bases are TGCGCCAGCAGCCTCACAGGGGGAAACACTGAAGCTTTCTTT.

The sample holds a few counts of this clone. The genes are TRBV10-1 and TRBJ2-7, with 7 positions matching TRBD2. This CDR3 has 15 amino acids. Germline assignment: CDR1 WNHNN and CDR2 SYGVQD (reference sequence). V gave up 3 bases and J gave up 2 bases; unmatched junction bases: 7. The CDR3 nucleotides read TGCGCCAGCAGTGAAGTTAGCGGGCCTACCTACGAGCAGTACTTC. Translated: CASSEVSGPTYEQYF.

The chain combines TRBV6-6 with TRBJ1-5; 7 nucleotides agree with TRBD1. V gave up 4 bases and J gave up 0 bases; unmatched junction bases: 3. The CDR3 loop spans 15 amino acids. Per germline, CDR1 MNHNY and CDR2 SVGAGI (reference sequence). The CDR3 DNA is TGTGCCAGCAGTTGGGGACAGAATAGCAATCAGCCCCAGCATTTT. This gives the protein CASSWGQNSNQPQHF.

CDR3 in amino acids: CASSESGGISPLHF. The CDR3 DNA follows: TGTGCCAGCAGTGAATCAGGGGGCATTTCACCCCTCCACTTT. This chain links TRBV2 with TRBJ1-6, with 8 bases identical to TRBD1. CDR1 is SNHLY and CDR2 is FYNNEI in the germline V gene. The CDR3 is made up of 14 amino acids. V shed 2 bases, J shed 9 bases, and the junction held 3 bases outside the gene matches.

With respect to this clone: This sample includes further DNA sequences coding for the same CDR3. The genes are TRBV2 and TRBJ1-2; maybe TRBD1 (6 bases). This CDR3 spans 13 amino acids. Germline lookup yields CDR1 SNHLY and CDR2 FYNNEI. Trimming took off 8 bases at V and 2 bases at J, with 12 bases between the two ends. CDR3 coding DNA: TGTGCCAGCCGGGACACCCCGAACTATGGCTACACCTTC. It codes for CASRDTPNYGYTF.

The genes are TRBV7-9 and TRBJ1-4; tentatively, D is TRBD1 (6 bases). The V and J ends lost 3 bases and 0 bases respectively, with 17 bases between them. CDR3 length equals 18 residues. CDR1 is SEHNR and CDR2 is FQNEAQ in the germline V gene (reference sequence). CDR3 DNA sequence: TGTGCCAGCAGCTTTTCCTATGGACAGCCTGCAACTAATGAAAAACTGTTTTTT. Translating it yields CASSFSYGQPATNEKLFF.

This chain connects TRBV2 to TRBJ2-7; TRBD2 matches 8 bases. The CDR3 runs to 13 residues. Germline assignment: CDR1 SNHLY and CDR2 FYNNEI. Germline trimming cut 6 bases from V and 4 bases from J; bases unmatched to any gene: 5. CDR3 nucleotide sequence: TGTGCCAGCAGGGAAAGACTAGCGTACGAGCAGTACTTC. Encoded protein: CASRERLAYEQYF.

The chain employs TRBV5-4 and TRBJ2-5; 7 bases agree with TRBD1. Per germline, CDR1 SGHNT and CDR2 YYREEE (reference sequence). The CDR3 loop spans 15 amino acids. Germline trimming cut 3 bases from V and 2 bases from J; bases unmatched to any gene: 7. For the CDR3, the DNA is TGTGCCAGCAGCTGGACAGGCGTACCACAAGAGACCCAGTACTTC. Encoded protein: CASSWTGVPQETQYF.

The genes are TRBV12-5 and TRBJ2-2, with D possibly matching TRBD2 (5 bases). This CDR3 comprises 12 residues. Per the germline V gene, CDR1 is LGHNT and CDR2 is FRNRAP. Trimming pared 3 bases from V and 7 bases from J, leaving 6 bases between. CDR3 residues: CASGFGGGELFF. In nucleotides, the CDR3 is TGTGCTAGTGGTTTTGGAGGCGGGGAGCTGTTTTTT.

The CDR3 nucleotides read TGCAGCGTGTCATCGGGTATTGCCTACGAGCAGTACTTC. Translated, it gives CSVSSGIAYEQYF. V gene TRBV29-1 combines with J gene TRBJ2-7; no clear D gene. Trimming shortened V by 6 bases and J by 2 bases, and 14 bases separated the two germline ends. Germline lookup yields CDR1 SQVTM and CDR2 ANQGSEA. This CDR3 contains 13 residues.

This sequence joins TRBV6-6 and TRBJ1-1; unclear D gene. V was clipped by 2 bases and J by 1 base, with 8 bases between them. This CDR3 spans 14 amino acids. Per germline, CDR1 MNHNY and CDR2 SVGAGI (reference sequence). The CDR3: CASSYTVSNTEAFF. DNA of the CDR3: TGTGCCAGCAGTTACACGGTCTCGAACACTGAAGCTTTCTTT.

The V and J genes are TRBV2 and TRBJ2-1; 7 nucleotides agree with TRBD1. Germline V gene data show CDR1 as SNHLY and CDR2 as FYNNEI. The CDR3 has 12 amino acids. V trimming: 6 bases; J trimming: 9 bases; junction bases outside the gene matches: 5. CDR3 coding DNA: TGTGCCAGCAGCTACAGGGGAAGTGAGCAGTTCTTC. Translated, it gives CASSYRGSEQFF. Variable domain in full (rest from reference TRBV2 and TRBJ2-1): EPEVTQTPSHQVTQMGQEVILRCVPISNHLYFYWYRQILGQKVEFLVSFYNNEISEKSEIFDDQFSVERPDGSNFTLKIRSTKLEDSAMYFCASSYRGSEQFFGPGTRLTVL.

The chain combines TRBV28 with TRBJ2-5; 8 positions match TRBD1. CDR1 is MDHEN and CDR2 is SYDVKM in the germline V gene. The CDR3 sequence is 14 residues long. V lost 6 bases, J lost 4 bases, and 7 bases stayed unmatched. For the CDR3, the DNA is TGTGCCAGCAGGACGACAGGGGTGATAGAGACCCAGTACTTC. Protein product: CASRTTGVIETQYF.

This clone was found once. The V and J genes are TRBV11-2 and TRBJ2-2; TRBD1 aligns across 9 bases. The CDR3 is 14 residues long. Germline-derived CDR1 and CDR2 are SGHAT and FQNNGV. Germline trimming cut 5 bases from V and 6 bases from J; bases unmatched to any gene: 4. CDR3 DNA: TGTGCCAGCAGCCCGGGACAGGGCGCCGGGGAGCTGTTTTTT. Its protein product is CASSPGQGAGELFF.

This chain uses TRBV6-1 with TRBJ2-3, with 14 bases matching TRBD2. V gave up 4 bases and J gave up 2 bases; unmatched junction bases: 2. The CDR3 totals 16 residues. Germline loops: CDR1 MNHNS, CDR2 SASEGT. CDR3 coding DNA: TGTGCCAGCAGTGTGACTAGCGGGGGGGCCACAGATACGCAGTATTTT. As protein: CASSVTSGGATDTQYF.

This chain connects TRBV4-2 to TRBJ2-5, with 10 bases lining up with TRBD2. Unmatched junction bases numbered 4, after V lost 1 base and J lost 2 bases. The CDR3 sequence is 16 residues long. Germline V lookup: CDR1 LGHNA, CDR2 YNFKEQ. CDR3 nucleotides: TGTGCCAGCAGCCAAGCCGCTAGCGGGGGACAAGAGACCCAGTACTTC. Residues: CASSQAASGGQETQYF.

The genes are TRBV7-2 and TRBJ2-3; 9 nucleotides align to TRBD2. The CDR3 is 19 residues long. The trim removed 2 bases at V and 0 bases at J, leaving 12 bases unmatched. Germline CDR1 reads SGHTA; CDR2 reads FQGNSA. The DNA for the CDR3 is TGTGCCAGCAGCTTACTCTGGGGTAGCGGGGGCCTTAGCACAGATACGCAGTATTTT. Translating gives CASSLLWGSGGLSTDTQYF.

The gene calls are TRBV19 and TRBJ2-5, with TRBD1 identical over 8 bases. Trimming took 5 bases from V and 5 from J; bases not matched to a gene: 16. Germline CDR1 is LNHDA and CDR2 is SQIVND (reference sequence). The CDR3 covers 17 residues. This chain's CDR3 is CASSLGTGEPGWETQYF. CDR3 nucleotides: TGTGCCAGTAGTCTAGGGACAGGAGAACCTGGATGGGAGACCCAGTACTTC. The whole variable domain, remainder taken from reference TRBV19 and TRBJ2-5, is DGGITQSPKYLFRKEGQNVTLSCEQNLNHDAMYWYRQDPGQGLRLIYYSQIVNDFQKGDIAEGYSVSREKKESFPLTVTSAQKNPTAFYLCASSLGTGEPGWETQYFGPGTRLLVL.